These T cell receptor beta chains were read from a single sample in a study of PD-L1 blockade in urothelial cancer. Here immunoSEQ multiplex PCR was the method, and the copy in TCRdb shows in-frame clones only, minus some. The sample carries some 38,000 clones, roughly 80% recorded once. Sample: PBMCs, taken around atezolizumab (anti-PD-L1) treatment. These TCRs come from a man older than 75 with urothelial cancer. Both conserved end residues are part of each CDR3. D genes are given only for firm matches. Where a row states a size, it is once, few, many or the class of an expanded clone; other rows omit it.

abundance	v_gene	d_gene	j_gene	CDR3aa	CDR3nt
.	TRBV27	.	TRBJ2-7	CASSPNGYGEQYF	TGTGCCAGCTCCCCGAACGGGTATGGGGAGCAGTACTTC
.	TRBV29-1	TRBD1	TRBJ2-7	CSVGQTSYEQYF	TGCAGCGTGGGACAGACCTCCTACGAGCAGTACTTC
.	TRBV5-1	.	TRBJ2-7	CASSSQGGQGAYEQYF	TGCGCCAGCAGCTCCCAGGGGGGGCAGGGGGCTTACGAGCAGTACTTC
.	TRBV5-1	.	TRBJ2-7	CASSSLDSSSYEQYF	TGCGCCAGCAGCTCCTTAGATTCAAGCTCCTACGAGCAGTACTTC
once	TRBV30	TRBD1	TRBJ1-5	CAWNGQGNQPQHF	TGTGCCTGGAATGGACAGGGCAATCAGCCCCAGCATTTT
.	TRBV10-2	TRBD1	TRBJ1-1	CASSDWDRYLEAFF	TGCGCCAGCAGTGATTGGGACAGGTATCTTGAAGCTTTCTTT
.	TRBV28	.	TRBJ1-1	CASSFPRKNTEAFF	TGTGCCAGCAGTTTTCCGCGGAAGAACACTGAAGCTTTCTTT
.	TRBV6-6	TRBD1	TRBJ2-7	CASCPGTEYEWQYF	TGTGCCAGCTGCCCGGGGACAGAATACGAGTGGCAGTACTTC
once	TRBV6-1	.	TRBJ1-2	CATRQDHLYGYTF	TGTGCCACCCGACAGGACCACCTCTATGGCTACACCTTC
once	TRBV9	.	TRBJ2-3	CASSGGALRRSLTDTQYF	TGTGCCAGCAGCGGAGGTGCCTTGAGGCGATCTCTCACAGATACGCAGTATTTT
.	TRBV25-1	TRBD2	TRBJ2-1	CASSDGGTSGRAREQFF	TGTGCCAGCAGTGACGGCGGGACTAGCGGGAGGGCTAGGGAGCAGTTCTTC
.	TRBV5-4	TRBD2	TRBJ2-3	CASSYSGSADTQYF	TGTGCCAGCAGCTATAGCGGGAGCGCAGATACGCAGTATTTT
.	TRBV10-1	TRBD1	TRBJ2-7	CASSEGTGGSDEQYF	TGCGCCAGCAGTGAAGGGACAGGGGGCAGCGACGAGCAGTACTTC
.	TRBV7-8	.	TRBJ2-3	CASSLARLSTDTQYF	TGTGCCAGCAGCTTGGCACGTCTTAGCACAGATACGCAGTATTTT
.	TRBV6-5	.	TRBJ2-5	CASSYLAVKETQYF	TGTGCCAGCAGTTACCTGGCAGTTAAAGAGACCCAGTACTTC
once	TRBV19	.	TRBJ1-5	CASTDVGGGNQPQHF	TGTGCCAGTACCGACGTCGGGGGAGGCAATCAGCCCCAGCATTTT
.	TRBV12-5	.	TRBJ1-1	CASGLVPGGNTEAFF	TGTGCTAGTGGTTTGGTGCCCGGGGGGAACACTGAAGCTTTCTTT
.	TRBV28	.	TRBJ1-5	CASSLEGLRSQPQHF	TGTGCCAGCAGTTTAGAGGGTCTAAGGAGTCAGCCCCAGCATTTT
.	TRBV6-6	TRBD1	TRBJ2-1	CASSSRDRVYNEQFF	TGTGCCAGCAGCAGCCGGGACAGGGTCTACAATGAGCAGTTCTTC
.	TRBV29-1	.	TRBJ2-3	CSVELWSRGNTQYF	TGCAGCGTTGAATTGTGGAGCCGGGGAAATACGCAGTATTTT
.	TRBV2	TRBD1	TRBJ2-3	CASSAQRTGVTDTQYF	TGTGCCAGCAGTGCCCAGCGGACAGGGGTTACAGATACGCAGTATTTT
.	TRBV6-5	TRBD1	TRBJ2-6	CASSEGTGVRVLTF	TGTGCCAGCAGTGAGGGGACAGGGGTAAGAGTCCTGACTTTC
few	TRBV7-8	.	TRBJ1-3	CASSLVGSSGNTIYF	TGTGCCAGCAGCTTAGTAGGGAGCTCTGGAAACACCATATATTTT
.	TRBV10-3	.	TRBJ1-3	CAISGLGNTIYF	TGTGCCATCAGCGGACTGGGAAACACCATATATTTT
.	TRBV10-3	TRBD1	TRBJ1-2	CAISAGTGGRSGYTF	TGTGCCATCAGTGCCGGGACAGGGGGCCGAAGTGGCTACACCTTC
.	TRBV5-1	TRBD1	TRBJ1-1	CASSATGQGDTEAFF	TGCGCCAGCAGCGCCACGGGACAGGGAGACACTGAAGCTTTCTTT
once	TRBV28	TRBD1	TRBJ1-4	CACRTGGKGKLFF	TGTGCCTGCCGTACAGGGGGAAAGGGAAAACTGTTTTTT
.	TRBV11-3	TRBD1	TRBJ1-1	CASSFGQGNTEAFF	TGTGCCAGCAGCTTTGGACAGGGGAACACTGAAGCTTTCTTT
.	TRBV6-1	TRBD2	TRBJ2-1	CASTHGTSSYNEQFF	TGTGCCAGCACCCACGGGACTAGCTCCTACAATGAGCAGTTCTTC
.	TRBV12-5	TRBD2	TRBJ2-3	CASAGGSTDTQYF	TGTGCTTCAGCGGGAGGGAGCACAGATACGCAGTATTTT
.	TRBV2	TRBD2	TRBJ2-1	CASRRSWTSTSNEQFF	TGTGCCAGCCGACGATCTTGGACTAGCACTTCCAATGAGCAGTTCTTC
.	TRBV20-1	.	TRBJ2-7	CSTGQPGEQYF	TGCAGTACAGGACAGCCGGGGGAGCAGTACTTC
few	TRBV2	TRBD2	TRBJ2-3	CASSEGPGGDTQYF	TGTGCCAGCAGTGAAGGACCGGGGGGAGATACGCAGTATTTT
.	TRBV5-4	.	TRBJ2-7	CASSTTPLQGHEQYF	TGTGCCAGCAGCACTACCCCCTTACAGGGCCACGAGCAGTACTTC
.	TRBV7-8	TRBD2	TRBJ2-4	CASSAQGLAGVVTKNIQYF	TGTGCCAGCAGCGCACAGGGACTAGCGGGAGTGGTGACCAAAAACATTCAGTACTTC
.	TRBV28	.	TRBJ1-2	CASSSRVYGYTF	TGTGCCAGCAGCTCACGGGTCTATGGCTACACCTTC
.	TRBV28	.	TRBJ2-5	CASNFGSNQETQYF	TGTGCCAGCAACTTTGGGAGTAATCAAGAGACCCAGTACTTC
.	TRBV15	TRBD2	TRBJ2-1	CATSPLTSGAYNEQFF	TGTGCCACCAGCCCCCTGACTAGCGGGGCCTACAATGAGCAGTTCTTC
.	TRBV19	.	TRBJ1-1	CASSIRVRGRLTEAFF	TGTGCCAGTAGTATAAGAGTTAGGGGAAGATTGACTGAAGCTTTCTTT
.	TRBV7-2	.	TRBJ2-3	CASSPRTGGTDTQYF	TGTGCCAGCAGCCCACGGACCGGGGGCACAGATACGCAGTATTTT
.	TRBV30	TRBD2	TRBJ2-1	CAWKGPVLLTIAGSRNEQFF	TGTGCCTGGAAAGGCCCGGTATTATTAACAATAGCGGGATCGAGGAATGAGCAGTTCTTC